A single sample gave rise to the 15 T cell receptor beta chains below, sequenced in a study of shared clonotypes between healthy human individuals. Assay used: immunoSEQ multiplex PCR; TCRdb lists only in-frame clones, some missing. The sample has around 1.6 million clones, approximately 98% seen once. Sequenced: naive CD4+ T cells sorted from blood. Sample subset: CD45RA+ positively selected. The receptors shown here come from a man aged 25 to 40 in good health.

The chain combines TRBV5-1 with TRBJ2-7; D perhaps matches TRBD1 (6 bases). This CDR3 has 17 amino acids. The germline V and J ends were trimmed by 0 bases and 0 bases, with 16 bases remaining between them. Germline CDR1 and CDR2: SGHRS and YFSETQ. In nucleotides, the CDR3 is TGCGCCAGCAGCTTGGGGATCATGACAGGCGTCTCCTACGAGCAGTACTTC. Translating gives CASSLGIMTGVSYEQYF.

This clone has only one observation. The V gene is TRBV5-8, the J gene TRBJ1-2, with D possibly TRBD1 on 6 matching bases. Trimming took 2 bases from V and 8 from J, leaving 10 bases between them. The germline CDR1 and CDR2 sequences are SGHTS and YDEGEE. The CDR3 totals 12 residues. Here the CDR3 reads CASSFRGYGYTF. The CDR3 region has the DNA TGTGCCAGCAGCTTCAGGGGTTACGGCTACACCTTC.

V and J are TRBV5-1 and TRBJ2-5; 9 nucleotides align to TRBD1. The trim removed 4 bases at V and 2 bases at J, leaving 6 bases unmatched. CDR3 size: 15 residues. Germline CDR1 SGHRS, CDR2 YFSETQ. DNA of the CDR3: TGCGCCAGCAGCCCGTGGGACAGGGATCAAGAGACCCAGTACTTC. It encodes CASSPWDRDQETQYF.

The CDR3 DNA is TGTGCCAGCAGATCGCGGGAGGGCCGGGCCTCGGAGCAGTTCTTC. Residues: CASRSREGRASEQFF. This chain uses TRBV6-4 with TRBJ2-1, with 9 positions matching TRBD2. Germline V gives CDR1 MRHNA, CDR2 SNTAGT. Trimming at V came to 6 bases and at J to 10 bases, leaving 13 bases not matched to a gene. This CDR3 contains 15 residues.

The chain joins TRBV5-4 to TRBJ2-7; no clear D. V was cut by 2 bases and J by 4 bases, with 13 bases left in between. CDR3 length: 14 residues. Germline lookup yields CDR1 SGHNT and CDR2 YYREEE (reference sequence). The CDR3 DNA sequence: TGTGCCAGCAGCTTTTCCGCGGATACTTACGAGCAGTACTTC. This translates into CASSFSADTYEQYF.

The chain combines TRBV25-1 with TRBJ1-2; D perhaps matches TRBD1 (6 bases). Germline V gene data show CDR1 as MGHDK and CDR2 as SYGVNS. The CDR3 has 15 amino acids. Trimming shortened V by 1 base and J by 6 bases, and 15 bases separated the two germline ends. CDR3: CASSESRDMRNGYTF. The CDR3, as DNA: TGTGCCAGCAGTGAATCCCGGGACATGCGGAATGGCTACACCTTC.

V gene TRBV2 combines with J gene TRBJ2-2, with D perhaps matching TRBD1 (6 bases). The length of the CDR3 is 14 residues. Germline lookup yields CDR1 SNHLY and CDR2 FYNNEI. V lost 8 bases and J 9 bases, leaving 19 bases between the germline ends. CDR3 region: CASLSDSLNRELFF. CDR3 DNA: TGTGCCAGCCTTTCGGACAGCCTCAACCGGGAGCTGTTTTTT.

The genes are TRBV6-1 and TRBJ2-7, with 9 nucleotides matching TRBD2. Germline V lookup: CDR1 MNHNS, CDR2 SASEGT. The V gene end was trimmed by 2 bases and the J gene end by 6 bases; junction bases not matched to a gene: 8. This CDR3 is built from 15 residues. CDR3 DNA sequence: TGTGCCAGCAGTGAACGGGCGGGAGGGACTGGCGAGCAGTACTTC. It yields the protein CASSERAGGTGEQYF.

This chain joins TRBV7-9 and TRBJ2-1, with 7 bases that match TRBD2. The CDR3 is made up of 14 amino acids. The J segment lost 8 bases and the V segment lost 2 bases, leaving 6 bases of the junction unmatched. CDR1 and CDR2 from the germline V gene are SEHNR and FQNEAQ (reference sequence). CDR3 coding DNA: TGTGCCAGCAGCTTAAGGGGAGGGCGGGATGAGCAGTTCTTC. Translated, it gives CASSLRGGRDEQFF.

The chain is built from TRBV2 and TRBJ1-4; 9 nucleotides line up with TRBD1. The CDR3 loop spans 18 amino acids. With V trimmed by 6 bases and J by 5 bases, 16 bases remained unmatched. The germline gives CDR1 SNHLY, CDR2 FYNNEI. CDR3 loop: CASSQTGTGHLLNEKLFF. The CDR3 region has the DNA TGTGCCAGCAGCCAGACCGGGACAGGGCACTTGTTGAATGAAAAACTGTTTTTT.

The chain links TRBV30 to TRBJ2-7; D possibly matches TRBD1 or TRBD2 (5 bases each). The V end was cut by 3 bases, the J end by 0 bases, with 9 bases between. CDR1 is GTSNPN, CDR2 SVGIG, per germline (reference sequence). The CDR3 covers 13 residues. CDR3 region: CAWSPGSSYEQYF. The DNA of the CDR3 is TGTGCCTGGAGCCCAGGGAGCTCCTACGAGCAGTACTTC.

The chain uses TRBV18 and TRBJ2-2; weak D call: TRBD1 (6 bases). Trimming took off 3 bases at V and 5 bases at J, with 13 bases between the two ends. The CDR3 totals 15 residues. The germline V gene encodes CDR1 KGHSH and CDR2 LQKENI. The CDR3 bases are TGTGCCAGCTCACCCCTACAGGGCAGAACCGGGGAGCTGTTTTTT. The encoded protein is CASSPLQGRTGELFF. Full variable domain (missing parts from reference TRBV18 and TRBJ2-2): NAGVMQNPRHLVRRRGQEARLRCSPMKGHSHVYWYRQLPEEGLKFMVYLQKENIIDESGMPKERFSAEFPKEGPSILRIQQVVRGDSAAYFCASSPLQGRTGELFFGEGSRLTVL.

The V call is TRBV4-1, the J call TRBJ2-7; a weak D match, TRBD1 (5 bases). The V end was cut by 1 base, the J end by 3 bases, with 13 bases between. Per germline, CDR1 MGHRA and CDR2 YSYEKL. The CDR3 has 15 amino acids. The CDR3 loop reads CASSQAPADIYEQYF. CDR3 DNA: TGCGCCAGCAGCCAAGCCCCCGCGGACATCTACGAGCAGTACTTC.

V is TRBV5-1 and J is TRBJ2-3, with a possible D match to TRBD1 (5 bases). Germline CDR1 and CDR2: SGHRS and YFSETQ. The CDR3 has 14 residues. V was cut by 0 bases and J by 4 bases, with 9 bases left in between. As DNA, the CDR3 is TGCGCCAGCAGCTTGGTTCAGGGCGCAGATACGCAGTATTTT. Its protein product is CASSLVQGADTQYF.

This clone appeared a single time. The V call is TRBV5-1, the J call TRBJ2-7; D gene unclear. Germline V gene sequence: CDR1 SGHRS, CDR2 YFSETQ. The germline V and J ends were trimmed by 4 bases and 0 bases, with 5 bases remaining between them. The CDR3 loop spans 12 amino acids. CDR3 protein: CASSAPSYEQYF. CDR3 in DNA: TGCGCCAGCAGCGCACCCTCCTACGAGCAGTACTTC.